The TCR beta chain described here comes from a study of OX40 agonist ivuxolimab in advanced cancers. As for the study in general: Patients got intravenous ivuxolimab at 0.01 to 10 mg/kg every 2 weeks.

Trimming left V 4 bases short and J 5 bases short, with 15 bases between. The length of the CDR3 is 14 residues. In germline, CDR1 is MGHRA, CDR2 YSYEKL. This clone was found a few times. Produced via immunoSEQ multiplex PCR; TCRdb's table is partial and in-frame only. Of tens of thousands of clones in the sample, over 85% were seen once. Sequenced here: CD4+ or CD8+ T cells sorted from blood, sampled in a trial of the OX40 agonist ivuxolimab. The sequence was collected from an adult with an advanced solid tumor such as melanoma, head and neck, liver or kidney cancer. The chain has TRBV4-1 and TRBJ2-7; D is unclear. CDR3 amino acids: CASSPWTRVHEQYF. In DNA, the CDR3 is TGCGCCAGCAGCCCTTGGACCCGGGTCCACGAGCAGTACTTC.